This TCR beta chain emerged from a study of blood T cells in healthy people across ages. Donors were systemically healthy Caucasian individuals from Russia aged roughly 6 to 100 years. Using a J-beta primer mix together with a sample-barcoded 5' primer, a second PCR was run for about 6 to 12 cycles. From the 5' RACE reads, TCRdb called clonotypes with MiXCR, one entry per CDR3 protein. The data contain about 1.8 million distinct CDR3 sequences, roughly 52% of them singletons. The clonotype comes from a woman aged 40 to 50 in good health. The source material was blood.

CDR3 protein: CASSSGQALNTGELFF. CDR3 DNA sequence: TGCGCCAGCAGCTCGGGACAGGCGCTGAACACCGGGGAGCTGTTTTTT. This chain connects TRBV5-1 to TRBJ2-2, with 8 bases identical to TRBD1. Trimming cost V 3 bases and J 1 base; bases outside gene matches: 5. Per germline, CDR1 SGHRS and CDR2 YFSETQ. The CDR3 sequence is 16 residues long.